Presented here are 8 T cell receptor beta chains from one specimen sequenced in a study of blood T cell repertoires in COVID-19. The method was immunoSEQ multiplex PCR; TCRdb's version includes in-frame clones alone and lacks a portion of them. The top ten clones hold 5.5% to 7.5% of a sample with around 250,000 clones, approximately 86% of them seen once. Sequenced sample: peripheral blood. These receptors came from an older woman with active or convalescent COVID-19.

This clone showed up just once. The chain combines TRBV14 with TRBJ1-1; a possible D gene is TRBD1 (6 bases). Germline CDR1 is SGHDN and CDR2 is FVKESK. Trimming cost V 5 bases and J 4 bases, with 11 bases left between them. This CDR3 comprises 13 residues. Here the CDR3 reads CASSRTARTEAFF. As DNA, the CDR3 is TGTGCCAGCAGCAGGACAGCCCGCACTGAAGCTTTCTTT.

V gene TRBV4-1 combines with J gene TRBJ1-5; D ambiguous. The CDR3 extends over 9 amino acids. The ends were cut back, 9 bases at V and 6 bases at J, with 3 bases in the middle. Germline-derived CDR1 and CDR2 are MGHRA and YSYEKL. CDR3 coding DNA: TGCGCCAGTCTTCAGCCCCAGCATTTT. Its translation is CASLQPQHF.

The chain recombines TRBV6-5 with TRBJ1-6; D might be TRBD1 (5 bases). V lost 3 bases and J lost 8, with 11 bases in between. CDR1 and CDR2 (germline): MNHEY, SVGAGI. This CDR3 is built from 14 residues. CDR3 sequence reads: CASSYVRGDSPLHF. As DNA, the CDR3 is TGTGCCAGCAGTTATGTAAGGGGTGATTCACCCCTCCACTTT.

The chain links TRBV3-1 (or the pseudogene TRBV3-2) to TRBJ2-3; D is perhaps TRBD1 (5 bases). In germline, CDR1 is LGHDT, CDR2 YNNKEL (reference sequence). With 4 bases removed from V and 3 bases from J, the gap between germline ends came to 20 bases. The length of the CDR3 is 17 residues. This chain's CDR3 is CASSPPRAGIQTDTQYF. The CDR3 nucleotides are TGTGCCAGCAGCCCACCCCGGGCAGGGATTCAGACAGATACGCAGTATTTT.

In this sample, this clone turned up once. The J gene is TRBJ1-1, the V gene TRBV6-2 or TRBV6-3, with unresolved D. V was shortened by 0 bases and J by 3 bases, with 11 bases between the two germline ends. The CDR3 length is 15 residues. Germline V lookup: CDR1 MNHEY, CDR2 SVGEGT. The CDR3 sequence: CASSYSRLVDTEAFF. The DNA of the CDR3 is TGTGCCAGCAGTTACTCGAGATTGGTGGACACTGAAGCTTTCTTT.

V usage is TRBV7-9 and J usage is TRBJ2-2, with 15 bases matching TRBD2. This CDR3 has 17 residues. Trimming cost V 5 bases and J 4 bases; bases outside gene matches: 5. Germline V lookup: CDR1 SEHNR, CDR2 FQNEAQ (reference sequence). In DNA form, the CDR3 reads TGTGCCAGCAGCCGGACTAGCGGGGGGGCAAGCACCGGGGAGCTGTTTTTT. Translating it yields CASSRTSGGASTGELFF. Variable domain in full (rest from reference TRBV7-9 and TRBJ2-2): DTGVSQNPRHKITKRGQNVTFRCDPISEHNRLYWYRQTLGQGPEFLTYFQNEAQLEKSRLLSDRFSAERPKGSFSTLEIQRTEQGDSAMYLCASSRTSGGASTGELFFGEGSRLTVL.

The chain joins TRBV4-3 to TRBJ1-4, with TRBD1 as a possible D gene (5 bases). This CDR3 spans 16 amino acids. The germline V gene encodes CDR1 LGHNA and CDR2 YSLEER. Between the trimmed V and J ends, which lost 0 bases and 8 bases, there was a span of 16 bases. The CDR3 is CASSQDGVGLREKLFF. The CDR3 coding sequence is TGCGCCAGCAGCCAAGATGGGGTGGGACTTCGGGAAAAACTGTTTTTT.

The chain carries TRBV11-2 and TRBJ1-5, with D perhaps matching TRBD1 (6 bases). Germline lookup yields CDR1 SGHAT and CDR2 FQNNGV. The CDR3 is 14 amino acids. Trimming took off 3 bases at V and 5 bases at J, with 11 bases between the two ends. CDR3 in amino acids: CASSFRGGYQPQHF. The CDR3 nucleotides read TGTGCCAGCAGCTTTCGAGGGGGTTATCAGCCCCAGCATTTT.